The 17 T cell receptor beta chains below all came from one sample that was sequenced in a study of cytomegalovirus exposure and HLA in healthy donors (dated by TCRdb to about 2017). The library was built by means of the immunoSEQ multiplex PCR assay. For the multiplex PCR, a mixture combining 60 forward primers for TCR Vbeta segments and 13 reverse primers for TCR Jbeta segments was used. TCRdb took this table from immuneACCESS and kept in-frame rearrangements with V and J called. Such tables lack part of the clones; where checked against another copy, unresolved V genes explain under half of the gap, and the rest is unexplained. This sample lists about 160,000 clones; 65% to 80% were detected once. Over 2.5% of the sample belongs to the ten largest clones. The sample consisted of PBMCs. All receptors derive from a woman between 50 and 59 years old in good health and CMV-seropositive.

CDR3: CASSPQGEETQYF. The CDR3 coding sequence is TGTGCCAGCTCACCACAGGGGGAAGAGACCCAGTACTTC. The chain employs TRBV18 and TRBJ2-5, with D possibly being TRBD1 (6 bases). With 1 base removed from V and 3 bases from J, the gap between germline ends came to 6 bases. The CDR3 totals 13 residues. Germline CDR1 reads KGHSH; CDR2 reads LQKENI.

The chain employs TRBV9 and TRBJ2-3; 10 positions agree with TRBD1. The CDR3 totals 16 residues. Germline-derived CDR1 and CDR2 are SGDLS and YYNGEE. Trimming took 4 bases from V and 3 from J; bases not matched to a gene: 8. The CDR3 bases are TGTGCCAGCAGCCGAGGCCGGGACAGGGGAACAGATACGCAGTATTTT. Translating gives CASSRGRDRGTDTQYF.

The CDR3 DNA sequence: TGTGCCTGGAGTAAGCGGGGGGGAAACAATCAGCCCCAGCATTTT. Translated: CAWSKRGGNNQPQHF. The V call is TRBV30, the J call TRBJ1-5; the D gene is possibly TRBD1 (5 bases). The germline V and J ends were trimmed by 2 bases and 3 bases, with 14 bases remaining between them. This CDR3 has 15 residues. CDR1 and CDR2 (germline): GTSNPN, SVGIG (reference sequence).

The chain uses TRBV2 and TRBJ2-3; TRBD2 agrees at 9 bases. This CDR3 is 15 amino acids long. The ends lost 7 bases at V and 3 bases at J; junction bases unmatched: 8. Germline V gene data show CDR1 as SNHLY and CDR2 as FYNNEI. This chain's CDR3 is CASNGAGGRTDTQYF. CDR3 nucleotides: TGTGCCAGCAACGGAGCGGGGGGTCGGACAGATACGCAGTATTTT.

DNA of the CDR3: TGTGCCAGCAGTTTCCTCGACAGGGCGGATGAGCAGTTCTTC. This codes for CASSFLDRADEQFF. The chain has TRBV6-6 and TRBJ2-1; 7 bases map to TRBD1. This CDR3 has 14 amino acids. With 4 bases clipped from V and 8 bases from J, the junction kept 8 bases outside the gene matches. Per germline, CDR1 MNHNY and CDR2 SVGAGI (reference sequence).

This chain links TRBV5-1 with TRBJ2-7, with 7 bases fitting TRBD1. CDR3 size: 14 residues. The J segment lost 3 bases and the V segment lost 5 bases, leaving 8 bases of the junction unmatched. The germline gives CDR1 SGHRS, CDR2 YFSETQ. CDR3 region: CASRPTGTVYEQYF. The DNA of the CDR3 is TGCGCCAGCAGACCTACCGGGACAGTCTACGAGCAGTACTTC.

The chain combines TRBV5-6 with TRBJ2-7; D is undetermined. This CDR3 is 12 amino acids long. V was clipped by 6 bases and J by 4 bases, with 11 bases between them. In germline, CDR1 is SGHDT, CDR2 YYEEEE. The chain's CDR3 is CASTNSLYEQYF. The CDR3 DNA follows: TGTGCCAGCACAAACTCCTTATACGAGCAGTACTTC. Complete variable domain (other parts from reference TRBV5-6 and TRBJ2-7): DAGVTQSPTHLIKTRGQQVTLRCSPKSGHDTVSWYQQALGQGPQFIFQYYEEEERQRGNFPDRFSGHQFPNYSSELNVNALLLGDSALYLCASTNSLYEQYFGPGTRLTVT.

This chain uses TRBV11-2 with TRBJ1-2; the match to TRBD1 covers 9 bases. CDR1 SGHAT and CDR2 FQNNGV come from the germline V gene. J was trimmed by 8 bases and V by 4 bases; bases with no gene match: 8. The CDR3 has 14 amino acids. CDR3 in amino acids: CASSSQGALMGYTF. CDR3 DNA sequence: TGTGCCAGCAGCTCACAGGGGGCCCTTATGGGCTACACCTTC.

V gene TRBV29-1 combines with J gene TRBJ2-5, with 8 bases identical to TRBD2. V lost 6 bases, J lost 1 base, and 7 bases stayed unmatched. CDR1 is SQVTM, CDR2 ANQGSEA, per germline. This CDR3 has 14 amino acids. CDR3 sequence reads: CSVELSGIQETQYF. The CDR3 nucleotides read TGCAGCGTCGAGCTTAGCGGGATCCAAGAGACCCAGTACTTC.

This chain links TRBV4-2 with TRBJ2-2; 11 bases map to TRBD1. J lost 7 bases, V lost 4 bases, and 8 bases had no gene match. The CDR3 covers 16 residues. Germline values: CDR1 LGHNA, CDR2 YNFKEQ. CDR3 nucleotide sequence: TGTGCCAGCAGCCCCGCCGGGACAGGGGGGATCGGGGAGCTGTTTTTT. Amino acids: CASSPAGTGGIGELFF.

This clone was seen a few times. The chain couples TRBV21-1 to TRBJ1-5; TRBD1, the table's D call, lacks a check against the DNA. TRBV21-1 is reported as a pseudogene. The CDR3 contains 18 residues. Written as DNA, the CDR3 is TGTGCCAGCAGCAGCATGACATGTTCGCCCCATAGCAATCAGCCCCAGCATTTT. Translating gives CASSSMTCSPHSNQPQHF.

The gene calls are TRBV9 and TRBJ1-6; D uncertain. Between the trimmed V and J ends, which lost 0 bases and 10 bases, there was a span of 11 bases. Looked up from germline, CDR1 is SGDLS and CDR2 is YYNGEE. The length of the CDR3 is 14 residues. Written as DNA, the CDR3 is TGTGCCAGCAGCGTAGAGGCAGGAGGGTCACCCCTCCACTTT. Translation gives CASSVEAGGSPLHF. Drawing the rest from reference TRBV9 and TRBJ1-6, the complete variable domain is DSGVTQTPKHLITATGQRVTLRCSPRSGDLSVYWYQQSLDQGLQFLIQYYNGEERAKGNILERFSAQQFPDLHSELNLSSLELGDSALYFCASSVEAGGSPLHFGNGTRLTVT.

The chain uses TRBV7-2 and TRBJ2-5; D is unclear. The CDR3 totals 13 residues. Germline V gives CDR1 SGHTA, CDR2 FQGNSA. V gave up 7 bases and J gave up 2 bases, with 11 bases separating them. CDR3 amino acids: CASNLRRQETQYF. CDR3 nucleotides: TGTGCCAGCAACCTCCGCCGGCAAGAGACCCAGTACTTC.

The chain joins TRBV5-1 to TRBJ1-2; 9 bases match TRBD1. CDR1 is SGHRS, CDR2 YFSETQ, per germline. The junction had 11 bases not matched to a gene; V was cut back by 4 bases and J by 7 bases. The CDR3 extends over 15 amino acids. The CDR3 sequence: CASSPMPGQGSGYTF. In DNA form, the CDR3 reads TGCGCCAGCAGCCCTATGCCGGGACAGGGAAGTGGCTACACCTTC.

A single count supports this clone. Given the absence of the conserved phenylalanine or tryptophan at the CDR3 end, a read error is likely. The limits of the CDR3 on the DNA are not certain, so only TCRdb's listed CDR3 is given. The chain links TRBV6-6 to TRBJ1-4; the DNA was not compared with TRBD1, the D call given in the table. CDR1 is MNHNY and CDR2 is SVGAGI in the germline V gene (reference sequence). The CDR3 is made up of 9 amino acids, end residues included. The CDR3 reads CASNLRAGG.

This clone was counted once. The CDR3 coding sequence is TGTGCCAGCAGTGCTGGGTTACCCCTACGGATAGCGGGAGGGCCGCCGGACACAGATACGCAGTATTTT. It is translated as CASSAGLPLRIAGGPPDTDTQYF. The chain joins TRBV2 to TRBJ2-3; 11 bases are a match to TRBD2. Germline assignment: CDR1 SNHLY and CDR2 FYNNEI. Trimming took 4 bases from V and 2 from J; bases not matched to a gene: 26. The CDR3 runs to 23 residues.

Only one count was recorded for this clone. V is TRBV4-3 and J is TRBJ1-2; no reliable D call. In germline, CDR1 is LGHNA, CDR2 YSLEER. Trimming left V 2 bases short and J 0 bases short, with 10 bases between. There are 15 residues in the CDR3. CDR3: CASSQNPGTNYGYTF. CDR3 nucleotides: TGCGCCAGCAGCCAAAATCCAGGAACTAACTATGGCTACACCTTC.